One and the same sample provided the 23 T cell receptor beta chains below, sequenced in a study of control samples from healthy donors and cancer patients. Clones were sequenced by immunoSEQ multiplex PCR, and TCRdb holds only the in-frame ones, with some missing. The repertoire holds about 85,000 clones, with about 89% as singletons. Source material: blood. The receptor source for this set is a woman in her sixties or seventies in good health.

V usage is TRBV6-2 or TRBV6-3 and J usage is TRBJ2-3, with 13 bases that match TRBD2. CDR3 length: 17 residues. CDR1 and CDR2 (germline): MNHEY, SVGEGT. Germline trimming cut 6 bases from V and 6 bases from J; bases unmatched to any gene: 12. The CDR3 DNA reads as TGTGCCAGCAGCTTAACCCGGACTAGCGGGGGAAGGGATACGCAGTATTTT. Its protein product is CASSLTRTSGGRDTQYF.

The V and J genes are TRBV7-2 and TRBJ2-2, with 9 bases fitting TRBD1. The V segment lost 5 bases and the J segment 3 bases; nucleotides outside the gene matches: 1. Germline V CDR1 and CDR2: SGHTA, FQGNSA. The CDR3 has 14 residues. CDR3 amino acids: CASSRDRDTGELFF. The CDR3 nucleotides read TGTGCCAGCAGCCGGGACAGGGACACCGGGGAGCTGTTTTTT.

This clone appeared a few times. The chain combines TRBV25-1 with TRBJ1-1, with a tentative D call TRBD1 (6 bases). This CDR3 comprises 12 residues. Trimming left V 8 bases short and J 1 base short, with 8 bases between. Germline V gene sequence: CDR1 MGHDK, CDR2 SYGVNS. Written as DNA, the CDR3 is TGTGCCAGCCAGGGGCAGAACACTGAAGCTTTCTTT. This sequence encodes CASQGQNTEAFF.

The V call is TRBV6-6, the J call TRBJ2-5, with D hard to call. Germline V gene data show CDR1 as MNHNY and CDR2 as SVGAGI (reference sequence). V shed 0 bases and J shed 5 bases, with 13 bases lying between them. This CDR3 region has 15 residues. CDR3 DNA sequence: TGTGCCAGCAGTTACTCTGGGCTAGACGTTGAGACCCAGTACTTC. Translating gives CASSYSGLDVETQYF.

The chain couples TRBV30 to TRBJ2-2, with D uncertain. The V gene's germline CDR1 is GTSNPN and CDR2 SVGIG (reference sequence). V was pared by 5 bases and J by 8 bases, with 6 bases between. The CDR3 is 10 residues long. CDR3 DNA: TGTGCCTGGCTAGGGGGGGAGCTGTTTTTT. Its protein is CAWLGGELFF.

A few counts support this clone. The genes are TRBV11-3 and TRBJ1-4; D not resolved. This CDR3 spans 14 amino acids. V lost 5 bases, J lost 12 bases, and 19 bases lay in between. Per the germline V gene, CDR1 is SGHNT and CDR2 is YENEEA. The CDR3 nucleotides read TGTGCCAGCAGCGACGGGCGGGCTACCGGAGAACTGTTTTTT. Its protein is CASSDGRATGELFF. The full variable domain, rest sourced from reference TRBV11-3 and TRBJ1-4, is EAGVVQSPRYKIIEKKQPVAFWCNPISGHNTLYWYLQNLGQGPELLIRYENEEAVDDSQLPKDRFSAERLKGVDSTLKIQPAELGDSAVYLCASSDGRATGELFFGSGTQLSVL.

V is TRBV10-3 and J is TRBJ1-6; the D gene is possibly TRBD1 (5 bases). Germline loops: CDR1 ENHRY, CDR2 SYGVKD. This CDR3 is 16 amino acids long. V was cut by 2 bases and J by 9 bases, with 17 bases left in between. CDR3 in DNA: TGTGCCATCAGTGAGCCCACTATACGGGACGGTTCACCCCTCCACTTT. This encodes CAISEPTIRDGSPLHF.

J is TRBJ2-3 and V is TRBV11-3; TRBD2 aligns across 9 bases. Germline V gene sequence: CDR1 SGHNT, CDR2 YENEEA. The V and J ends lost 3 bases and 0 bases, in that order; junction bases with no gene match: 1. This CDR3 is 15 amino acids long. CDR3: CASSFLAGSTDTQYF. The DNA for the CDR3 is TGTGCCAGCAGCTTCCTAGCGGGGAGCACAGATACGCAGTATTTT.

The CDR3 bases are TGTGCCAGCAGCGATAACAGGGATCCCACCTACGAGCAGTACTTC. This gives the protein CASSDNRDPTYEQYF. The chain is built from TRBV9 and TRBJ2-7; weak D call: TRBD1 (6 bases). CDR3 length equals 15 residues. The germline V and J ends were trimmed by 3 bases and 2 bases, with 15 bases remaining between them. Germline CDR1 SGDLS, CDR2 YYNGEE. Supplemented by reference TRBV9 and TRBJ2-7, the full variable domain reads DSGVTQTPKHLITATGQRVTLRCSPRSGDLSVYWYQQSLDQGLQFLIQYYNGEERAKGNILERFSAQQFPDLHSELNLSSLELGDSALYFCASSDNRDPTYEQYFGPGTRLTVT.

This chain connects TRBV2 to TRBJ2-1; TRBD2 matches at 7 bases. V lost 4 bases and J lost 8; bases outside the gene matches: 5. The CDR3 length is 13 residues. CDR1 and CDR2 (germline): SNHLY, FYNNEI. CDR3: CASSGTSVYEQFF. The CDR3 nucleotides are TGTGCCAGCAGTGGGACTAGTGTCTATGAGCAGTTCTTC. Full variable domain (rest looked up from reference TRBV2 and TRBJ2-1): EPEVTQTPSHQVTQMGQEVILRCVPISNHLYFYWYRQILGQKVEFLVSFYNNEISEKSEIFDDQFSVERPDGSNFTLKIRSTKLEDSAMYFCASSGTSVYEQFFGPGTRLTVL.

The V call is TRBV4-2, the J call TRBJ2-2; 10 bases align to TRBD2. The CDR3 is 18 amino acids. CDR1 is LGHNA, CDR2 YNFKEQ, per germline. V gave up 0 bases and J gave up 5 bases; unmatched junction bases: 9. CDR3 bases: TGTGCCAGCAGCCAAGACCCCCTAGCGGGAGAAGGAACCGGGGAGCTGTTTTTT. Protein: CASSQDPLAGEGTGELFF.

V is TRBV11-1 and J is TRBJ2-1; 10 positions agree with TRBD2. V was clipped by 5 bases and J by 2 bases; unmatched bases: 3. The germline V gene encodes CDR1 SGHAT and CDR2 FQDESV (reference sequence). CDR3 size: 15 residues. The DNA of the CDR3 is TGTGCCAGCAGCATGCTAGCGGGAGCCTACAATGAGCAGTTCTTC. This gives the protein CASSMLAGAYNEQFF.

The chain combines TRBV28 with TRBJ1-5; 11 positions agree with TRBD1. Germline CDR1 reads MDHEN; CDR2 reads SYDVKM. The CDR3 consists of 14 residues. V lost 9 bases, J lost 3 bases, and 4 bases stayed unmatched. The CDR3 is CASGQGATNQPQHF. The CDR3 region has the DNA TGTGCCAGTGGACAGGGGGCTACCAATCAGCCCCAGCATTTT.

This clone was seen only once. The DNA of the CDR3 is TGTGCCAGCAGCAAAAGCTCCTACAATGAGCAGTTCTTC. It translates to CASSKSSYNEQFF. The chain couples TRBV6-2 or TRBV6-3 to TRBJ2-1; unclear D gene. Germline V gives CDR1 MNHEY, CDR2 SVGEGT. The CDR3 length is 13 residues. V lost 6 bases to trimming and J lost 0 bases, with 6 bases between them.

The genes are TRBV10-3 and TRBJ1-2, with D unresolved. The CDR3 consists of 14 residues. Germline-derived CDR1 and CDR2 are ENHRY and SYGVKD. V shed 0 bases and J shed 4 bases, with 9 bases lying between them. In DNA, the CDR3 is TGTGCCATCAGTGAGTCAAGGGAATTCTATGGCTACACCTTC. Translating it yields CAISESREFYGYTF.

The chain links TRBV9 to TRBJ2-5, with a tentative D call TRBD1 (5 bases). Per the germline V gene, CDR1 is SGDLS and CDR2 is YYNGEE. There are 13 residues in the CDR3. V gave up 4 bases and J gave up 2 bases, with 9 bases separating them. The CDR3 region has the DNA TGTGCCAGCAGCTTAGACAGACAAGAGACCCAGTACTTC. It specifies CASSLDRQETQYF.

This clone was observed a handful of times. V usage is TRBV7-9 and J usage is TRBJ2-1; no clear D gene. V lost 0 bases, J lost 5 bases, and 8 bases lay in between. This CDR3 spans 14 amino acids. From germline, CDR1 is SEHNR and CDR2 FQNEAQ (reference sequence). The CDR3 DNA reads TGTGCCAGCAGCTTAGCGCATGGCGACAATGAGCAGTTCTTC. This sequence encodes CASSLAHGDNEQFF.

The gene calls are TRBV12-3 or TRBV12-4 and TRBJ1-2; D is uncertain. The V end lost 3 bases, the J end lost 7 bases, and 6 bases lay between the germline ends. The CDR3 length is 11 residues. The CDR3 reads CASSFLSGYTF. The DNA for the CDR3 is TGTGCCAGCAGTTTTCTCAGTGGCTACACCTTC.

This sequence joins TRBV6-6 and TRBJ1-4; TRBD1 might be the D (6 bases). The V and J ends lost 5 bases and 8 bases respectively, with 18 bases between them. The germline V gene has CDR1 MNHNY and CDR2 SVGAGI (reference sequence). The CDR3 totals 15 residues. The CDR3 region has the DNA TGTGCCAGCAGTGCCCCCCCGGGACAAGGCGAAAAACTGTTTTTT. Translated, it gives CASSAPPGQGEKLFF.

The V and J genes are TRBV2 and TRBJ2-2; D may be TRBD1 (5 bases). With 7 bases removed from V and 5 bases from J, the gap between germline ends came to 17 bases. The CDR3 has 15 amino acids. CDR1 is SNHLY and CDR2 is FYNNEI in the germline V gene. CDR3 nucleotide sequence: TGTGCCAGCAAGGGGCGACTTTTGGAGACCGGGGAGCTGTTTTTT. As protein: CASKGRLLETGELFF.

Regarding this clone: The same CDR3 also results from other DNA sequences found in this sample. The chain links TRBV3-1 (or the pseudogene TRBV3-2) to TRBJ2-7, with 7 nucleotides matching TRBD2. The germline gives CDR1 LGHDT, CDR2 YNNKEL (reference sequence). V gave up 3 bases and J gave up 4 bases; unmatched junction bases: 0. The CDR3 is 12 amino acids. CDR3 amino acids: CASSQGGYEQYF. The CDR3 DNA follows: TGTGCCAGCAGCCAGGGAGGGTACGAGCAGTACTTC.

The gene calls are TRBV27 and TRBJ2-1; TRBD2 might be the D (6 bases). The germline CDR1 and CDR2 sequences are MNHEY and SMNVEV (reference sequence). V was shortened by 0 bases and J by 7 bases, with 7 bases between the two germline ends. The CDR3 length is 13 residues. The CDR3, as DNA: TGTGCCAGCAGTTTATCGGCGGGGAATGAGCAGTTCTTC. Protein: CASSLSAGNEQFF.

This chain connects TRBV4-1 to TRBJ1-4, with D perhaps TRBD1 (5 bases). This CDR3 has 16 amino acids. With 6 bases removed from V and 0 bases from J, the gap between germline ends came to 14 bases. Germline loops: CDR1 MGHRA, CDR2 YSYEKL. CDR3 in amino acids: CASSRSLGATNEKLFF. The CDR3 DNA reads TGCGCCAGCAGTCGTTCTTTGGGGGCAACTAATGAAAAACTGTTTTTT.